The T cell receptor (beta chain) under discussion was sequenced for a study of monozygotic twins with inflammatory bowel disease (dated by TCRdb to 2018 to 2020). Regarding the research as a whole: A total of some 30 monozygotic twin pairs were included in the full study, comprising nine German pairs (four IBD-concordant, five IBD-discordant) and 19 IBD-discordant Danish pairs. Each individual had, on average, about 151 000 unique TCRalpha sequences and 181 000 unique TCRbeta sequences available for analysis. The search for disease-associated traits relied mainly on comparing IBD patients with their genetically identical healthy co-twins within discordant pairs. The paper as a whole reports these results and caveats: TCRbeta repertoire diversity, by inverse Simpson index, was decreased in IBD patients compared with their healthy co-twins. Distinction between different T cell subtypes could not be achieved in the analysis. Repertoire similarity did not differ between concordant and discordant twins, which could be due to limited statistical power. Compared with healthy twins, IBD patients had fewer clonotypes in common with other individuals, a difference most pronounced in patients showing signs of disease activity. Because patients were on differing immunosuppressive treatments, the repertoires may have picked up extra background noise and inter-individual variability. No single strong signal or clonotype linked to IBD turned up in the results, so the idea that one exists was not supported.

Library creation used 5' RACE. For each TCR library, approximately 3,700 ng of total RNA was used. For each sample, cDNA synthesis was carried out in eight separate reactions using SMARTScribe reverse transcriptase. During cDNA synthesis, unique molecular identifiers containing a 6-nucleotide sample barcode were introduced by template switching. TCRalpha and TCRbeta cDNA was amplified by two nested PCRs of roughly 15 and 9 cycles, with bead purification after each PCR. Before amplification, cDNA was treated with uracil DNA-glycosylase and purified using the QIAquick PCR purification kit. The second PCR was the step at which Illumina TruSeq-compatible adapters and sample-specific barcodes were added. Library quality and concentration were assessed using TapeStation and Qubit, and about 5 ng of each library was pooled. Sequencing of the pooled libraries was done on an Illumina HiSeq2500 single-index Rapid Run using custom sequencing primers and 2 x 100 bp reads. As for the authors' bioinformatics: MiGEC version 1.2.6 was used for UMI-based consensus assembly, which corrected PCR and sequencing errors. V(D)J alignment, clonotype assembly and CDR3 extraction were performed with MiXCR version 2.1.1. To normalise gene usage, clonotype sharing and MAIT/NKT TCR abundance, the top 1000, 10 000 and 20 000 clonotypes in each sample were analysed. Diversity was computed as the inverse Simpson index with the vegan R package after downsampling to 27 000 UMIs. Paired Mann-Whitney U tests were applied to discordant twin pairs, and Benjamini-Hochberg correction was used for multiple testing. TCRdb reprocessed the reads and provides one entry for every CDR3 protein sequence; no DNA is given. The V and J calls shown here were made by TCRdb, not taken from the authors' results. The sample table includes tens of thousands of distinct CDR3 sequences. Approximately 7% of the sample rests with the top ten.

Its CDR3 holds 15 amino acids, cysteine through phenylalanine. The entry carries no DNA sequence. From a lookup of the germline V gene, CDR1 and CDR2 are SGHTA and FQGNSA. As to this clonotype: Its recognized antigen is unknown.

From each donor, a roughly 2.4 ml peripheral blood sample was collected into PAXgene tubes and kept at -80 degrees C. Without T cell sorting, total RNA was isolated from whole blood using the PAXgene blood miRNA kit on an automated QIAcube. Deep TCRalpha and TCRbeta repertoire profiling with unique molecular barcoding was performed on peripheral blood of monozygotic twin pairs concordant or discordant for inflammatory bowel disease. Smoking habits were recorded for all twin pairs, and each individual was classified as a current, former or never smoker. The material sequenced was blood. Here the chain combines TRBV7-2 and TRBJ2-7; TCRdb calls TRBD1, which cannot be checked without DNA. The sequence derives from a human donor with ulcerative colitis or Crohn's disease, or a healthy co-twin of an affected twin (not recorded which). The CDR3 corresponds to CASSSGGQKGDEQYF.